This TCR beta chain came from a study of blood T cell repertoires in COVID-19. Original processing notes: Scientists estimated how many nucleated cells there were by amplifying reference gene primers. TCRdb keeps only in-frame clones here, not all; method: immunoSEQ multiplex PCR. The V and J calls and clone size were taken over from that table, and D and trimming were inferred from the DNA. The sample has some 110,000 clones, about four fifths seen once. Germline loops: CDR1 SGHNT, CDR2 YENEEA. The J segment lost 6 bases and the V segment lost 5 bases, leaving 7 bases of the junction unmatched. The CDR3 runs 14 residues.

The TCR sequence derives from a woman of 80 years or more with active or convalescent COVID-19. The sequenced material came from peripheral blood. This rearrangement joins TRBV11-3 to TRBJ2-1; 7 positions match TRBD2. The CDR3 sequence: CASSPGGAGNEQFF. The CDR3 DNA reads as TGTGCCAGCAGCCCGGGGGGAGCAGGCAATGAGCAGTTCTTC.